The entry that follows covers one TCR beta chain sequence. Germline V gene lookup returns CDR1 MNHEY and CDR2 SVGEGT. After removal of 5 bases from V and 3 bases from J, the junction contained 2 bases not matched to a gene. This CDR3 comprises 13 residues. The sample originates from a study of blood T cell repertoires in COVID-19. Study overall: Acute and convalescent COVID-19 specimens originated in the United States, Italy and Spain.

Some clones are missing from TCRdb's copy, which holds only in-frame ones; the method was immunoSEQ multiplex PCR. The sample gives fewer than 300,000 clones, around nine tenths of which show up once; around 1.1% is in the top ten. The sample taken for sequencing was PBMCs or T cells enriched from blood (not recorded which). V is TRBV6-2 or TRBV6-3 and J is TRBJ2-7, with 9 bases aligning to TRBD1. This TCR was sampled from a woman younger than 45 who had recovered from COVID-19. The CDR3 sequence is CASSRTGDYEQYF. CDR3 DNA: TGTGCCAGCAGTAGGACAGGGGACTACGAGCAGTACTTC.